This is a list of T cell receptor beta chains from one sample in a study of blood T cell repertoires in COVID-19. Sequencing was performed with immunoSEQ multiplex PCR; in TCRdb, only in-frame clones are kept and a portion is missing. The sample carries tens of thousands of clones, around four fifths recorded once. The sample comprised peripheral blood. All receptors derive from a man over 45 with active COVID-19. Both conserved end residues are part of each CDR3. A D gene is named only where the DNA matches it firmly. The size entry is marked missing in some rows and otherwise reads once, few, many or a size class.

TRBV14	TRBJ2-1	.	.	TGTGCCAGCAGCCAAGATTGGGGCTTTGAGCAGTTCTTC	CASSQDWGFEQFF
TRBV19	TRBJ2-1	large	TRBD2	TGTGCCAGTAGTATGGGGCCCGCGGGACTAGCGGGGGGCTATCTGAGCTCCTACAATGAGCAGTTCTTC	CASSMGPAGLAGGYLSSYNEQFF
TRBV7-9	TRBJ2-4	.	TRBD2	TGTGCCAGCAGCTTAGTTGTAGCGGGGGGAGCCAAAAACATTCAGTACTTC	CASSLVVAGGAKNIQYF
TRBV9	TRBJ1-5	.	TRBD1	TGTGCCAGCAGCGAAGCAGGGGGCCGGCAGCCCCAGCATTTT	CASSEAGGRQPQHF
TRBV13	TRBJ2-7	.	TRBD2	TGTGCCAGCAGCTCGCGGGGGGGGACCTACGAGCAGTACTTC	CASSSRGGTYEQYF
TRBV7-9	TRBJ2-1	.	TRBD2	TGTGCCAGCAGCTCTAGCGGGGGGCCGAACAATGAGCAGTTCTTC	CASSSSGGPNNEQFF
TRBV7-9	TRBJ1-5	.	.	TGTGCCAGCACTCCAGGGGTGGATAGCAATCAGCCCCAGCATTTT	CASTPGVDSNQPQHF
TRBV10-3	TRBJ1-2	.	TRBD1	TGTGCCATCAGTGAGGCCAGTGACAGGGGAATTGGCTACACCTTC	CAISEASDRGIGYTF
TRBV27	TRBJ2-7	few	.	TGTGCCAGCAGTTTAAGGGCCGGGTCGTTCTCCGGGAACGAGCAGTACTTC	CASSLRAGSFSGNEQYF
TRBV7-9	TRBJ1-5	medium-sized	.	TGTGCCAGCAGCTTAGAAGGGGCCAATCAGCCCCAGCATTTT	CASSLEGANQPQHF
TRBV7-2	TRBJ2-3	.	.	TGTGCCAGCAGCTTAGCCCCGGGGGATGCAGATACGCAGTATTTT	CASSLAPGDADTQYF
TRBV4-2	TRBJ2-3	few	.	TGTGCCAGCAGCCTTAAAAGCGGGCCGGTCAGCACAGATACGCAGTATTTT	CASSLKSGPVSTDTQYF
TRBV19	TRBJ1-5	.	TRBD1	TGTGCCAGTAGTGATGCGGGACAGGGCAATCAGCCCCAGCATTTT	CASSDAGQGNQPQHF
TRBV28	TRBJ1-1	.	TRBD1	TGTGCCAGCAGTTTAAGCGGACAGGGGAACACTGAAGCTTTCTTT	CASSLSGQGNTEAFF
TRBV12-5	TRBJ1-1	.	TRBD1	TGTGCTAGTGGTAAGACAGGGTCTCCGAACACTGAAGCTTTCTTT	CASGKTGSPNTEAFF
TRBV18	TRBJ2-3	few	.	TGTGCCAGCTCACCGTACACAGATACGCAGTATTTT	CASSPYTDTQYF
TRBV29-1	TRBJ2-7	.	.	TGCAGCGTTAAGCAGGGCCACGAGCAGTACTTC	CSVKQGHEQYF
TRBV28	TRBJ1-6	.	.	TGTGCCAGCAGTTACCTAGTGAATTCACCCCTCCACTTT	CASSYLVNSPLHF
TRBV27	TRBJ1-2	.	.	TGTGCCAGCAGTTCGGGGGGTTATGGCTACACCTTC	CASSSGGYGYTF
TRBV19	TRBJ2-7	.	TRBD1	TGTGCCAGTAGTACCGGGACAGTTCCCTACGAGCAGTACTTC	CASSTGTVPYEQYF
TRBV11-2	TRBJ2-2	.	TRBD2	TGTGCCCGCCGCTTCGGGGGGGCGGGACCCGGGGAGCTGTTTTTT	CARRFGGAGPGELFF
TRBV10-2	TRBJ2-5	.	TRBD2	TGCGCCAGCAGTGGGACGGGGGGTCATGAGACCCAGTACTTC	CASSGTGGHETQYF
TRBV20-1	TRBJ2-2	.	.	TGCAGTGCTAGAGGCGTCGGGGAGCTGTTTTTT	CSARGVGELFF
TRBV5-4	TRBJ2-3	.	.	TGTGCCAGCAGCCTGACAGGAAAGGGCACAGATACGCAGTATTTT	CASSLTGKGTDTQYF
TRBV6-5	TRBJ1-4	.	.	TGTGCCAGCCACAAACCGGACATTTGGGAAAAACTGTTTTTT	CASHKPDIWEKLFF
TRBV7-2	TRBJ2-3	.	TRBD2	TGTGCCAGCAGCTTAGTGGCGGGGGTTAGCACAGATACGCAGTATTTT	CASSLVAGVSTDTQYF
TRBV7-8	TRBJ1-2	.	TRBD1	TGTGCCAGCAGCTTATCGGACAGGGGGTCGCGTGGCTACACCTTC	CASSLSDRGSRGYTF
TRBV5-6	TRBJ2-3	.	.	TGTGCCAGCAGCTTCGGCCACGGAGTCTGGGATACGCAGTATTTT	CASSFGHGVWDTQYF
TRBV24-1	TRBJ2-7	.	TRBD1	TGTGCCACCAGTGATCCCAATCAGGGGGCGGTCTACGAGCAGTACTTC	CATSDPNQGAVYEQYF
TRBV5-1	TRBJ2-7	once	.	TGCGCCAGCAGCTTTGTAGTGGGGGCGTCCTACGAGCAGTACTTC	CASSFVVGASYEQYF
TRBV6-5	TRBJ1-1	.	.	TGTGCCAGCAGTTACTCGTCAGGGAAGGAGAACACTGAAGCTTTCTTT	CASSYSSGKENTEAFF
TRBV28	TRBJ1-1	.	.	TGTGCCAGCAGTTTCGGGAATGGGGCTTTCTTT	CASSFGNGAFF
TRBV27	TRBJ1-2	.	.	TGTGCCAGCAGTTCCCAACCACGGGGCTATGGCTACACCTTC	CASSSQPRGYGYTF
TRBV19	TRBJ2-5	.	TRBD2	TGTGCCAGTAGTATAGGGTGGTCTAGCGGGGGGGAAGAGACCCAGTACTTC	CASSIGWSSGGEETQYF
TRBV5-4	TRBJ2-5	.	TRBD2	TGTGCCAGCAGCTTGGGACTAGCGGGGGTAGAGACCCAGTACTTC	CASSLGLAGVETQYF
TRBV7-9	TRBJ1-2	.	TRBD1	TGTGCCAGCAGCTTAGGGACAGGGGGCTTAAGCTACACCTTC	CASSLGTGGLSYTF
TRBV9	TRBJ2-5	once	.	TGTGCCAGCAGCGTAGATCGGGAAGAGACCCAGTACTTC	CASSVDREETQYF
TRBV6-1	TRBJ2-5	.	TRBD1	TGTGCCAGCAGTGAGAACAGGGGTTTTTTAGAGACCCAGTACTTC	CASSENRGFLETQYF
TRBV29-1	TRBJ1-2	.	TRBD1	TGCAGCGTTGAAGTGCAGGGGGAAAACTATGGCTACACCTTC	CSVEVQGENYGYTF
TRBV10-2	TRBJ2-3	once	.	TGCGCCAGCAGTGACCCCGCCGGGTTTTCGAGGGGGAACACAGATACGCAGTATTTT	CASSDPAGFSRGNTDTQYF
TRBV7-2	TRBJ2-5	.	.	TGTGCCAGCAGCTTAGCGAGAGGGTCAGGTGAGACCCAGTACTTC	CASSLARGSGETQYF
TRBV19	TRBJ1-1	once	.	TGTGCCAGTAGTGAAGCCCCCTGGGACAAAAGGCGCCTTCACACTGAAGCTTTCTTT	CASSEAPWDKRRLHTEAFF
TRBV5-1	TRBJ1-1	few	TRBD1	TGCGCCAGCAGCTGGACGACAGGGGGAGTGAACACTGAAGCTTTCTTT	CASSWTTGGVNTEAFF
TRBV12-3/TRBV12-4	TRBJ1-2	.	.	TGTGCCAGCAGTTCAGGGATGAGAGGCTACACCTTC	CASSSGMRGYTF
TRBV6-5	TRBJ2-7	.	TRBD1	TGTGCCAGCAGTTCTTTCCCTCAGGGACAGAGCTACGAGCAGTACTTC	CASSSFPQGQSYEQYF
TRBV27	TRBJ1-5	once	TRBD1	TGTGCCAGCAGTCCCCGACAGGGGGGACAGCCCCAGCATTTT	CASSPRQGGQPQHF
TRBV6-6	TRBJ2-7	.	TRBD1	TGTGCCAGCAGTGGGACAGGGGGAAGTTACGAGCAGTACTTC	CASSGTGGSYEQYF
TRBV13	TRBJ2-5	.	TRBD2	TGTGCCAGCAGCAGAGGGGAGGGATCCCAGTACTTC	CASSRGEGSQYF
TRBV5-1	TRBJ2-5	once	TRBD1	TGCGCCAGCAGGCGGACAGGGGTGGGGTACCAAGAGACCCAGTACTTC	CASRRTGVGYQETQYF
TRBV6-5	TRBJ2-5	.	TRBD2	TGTGCCAGCAGGTCGCCCGGGACTAGCTACGTGACCCAGTACTTC	CASRSPGTSYVTQYF
TRBV10-2	TRBJ2-7	.	TRBD2	TGCGCCAGCAGTGAGACAGGACTAGCGGTGTACGAGCAGTACTTC	CASSETGLAVYEQYF
TRBV7-2	TRBJ2-1	.	TRBD2	TGTGCCAGCAGCTTAACCTCTGGCGGGGGGAACAATGAGCAGTTCTTC	CASSLTSGGGNNEQFF
TRBV24-1	TRBJ2-3	.	TRBD2	TGTGCCACGACTAGCGGGGGGGCTGTAGATACGCAGTATTTT	CATTSGGAVDTQYF
TRBV2	TRBJ2-1	.	.	TGTGCCAGCAGAAGAGACAGAGATTTATACAATGAGCAGTTCTTC	CASRRDRDLYNEQFF
TRBV12-3/TRBV12-4	TRBJ2-7	.	.	TGTGCCAGCAGTTTTCCAGGGTTTGTGCGGCAGTACTTC	CASSFPGFVRQYF